This paragraph reports one T cell receptor (beta chain). Its antigen remains unknown. Researchers ran the PCR with 60 Vbeta and 13 Jbeta primers. Generated by immunoSEQ multiplex PCR, the TCRdb table keeps only in-frame clones and is missing some. Among approximately 170,000 clones listed, 76% were seen once. This sample stems from a study of cytomegalovirus exposure and HLA in healthy donors. Study-level points and caveats: Upon later analysis, HLA-associated TCR beta chains proved more clonally expanded than other, equally common chains.

This TCR derives from a female donor in good health and CMV-seronegative. The sequenced sample was PBMCs.

DNA of the CDR3: TGTGCCAGTAGCGTCCCGTCCGGGAATTCACCCCTCCACTTT. Its translation is CASSVPSGNSPLHF. This chain links TRBV19 with TRBJ1-6; no clear D. The germline V gene encodes CDR1 LNHDA and CDR2 SQIVND (reference sequence). The CDR3 is made up of 14 amino acids. Trimming stripped 6 bases from V and 7 bases from J, with 13 bases between. The full variable domain, in which reference TRBV19 and TRBJ1-6 provide the parts outside the CDR3, is DGGITQSPKYLFRKEGQNVTLSCEQNLNHDAMYWYRQDPGQGLRLIYYSQIVNDFQKGDIAEGYSVSREKKESFPLTVTSAQKNPTAFYLCASSVPSGNSPLHFGNGTRLTVT.